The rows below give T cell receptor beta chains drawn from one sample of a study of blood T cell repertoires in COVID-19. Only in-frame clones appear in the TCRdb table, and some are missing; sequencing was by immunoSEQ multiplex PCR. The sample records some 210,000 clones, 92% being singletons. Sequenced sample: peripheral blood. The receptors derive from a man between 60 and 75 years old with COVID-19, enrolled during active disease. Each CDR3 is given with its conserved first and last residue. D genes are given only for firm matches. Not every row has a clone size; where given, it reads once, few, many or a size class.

CASTRGAPRQPQHF	TGTGCCAGCACCCGGGGGGCGCCCCGACAGCCCCAGCATTTT	-	TRBV28	TRBJ1-5	-
CASSYPQGYGYTF	TGTGCCAGCAGTTACCCGCAGGGATATGGCTACACCTTC	-	TRBV6-2/TRBV6-3	TRBJ1-2	-
CASSPPAAGAYNEQFF	TGTGCCAGCTCACCACCTGCAGCGGGGGCCTACAATGAGCAGTTCTTC	-	TRBV18	TRBJ2-1	TRBD2
CASSPGLEETQYF	TGTGCCAGCTCTCCGGGTCTTGAAGAGACCCAGTACTTC	-	TRBV9	TRBJ2-5	-
CASSLTSIATEAFF	TGTGCCAGCAGCTTAACGAGTATCGCTACTGAAGCTTTCTTT	-	TRBV7-9	TRBJ1-1	-
CASSKSSSGYNEQFF	TGTGCCAGCAGTAAGAGCTCTAGCGGGTACAATGAGCAGTTCTTC	-	TRBV6-2/TRBV6-3	TRBJ2-1	TRBD2
CASNPRSGTGNSPLHF	TGTGCCAGCAATCCTCGGTCGGGTACAGGGAATTCACCCCTCCACTTT	-	TRBV6-6	TRBJ1-6	-
CASSLEPSSGGWGTQYF	TGTGCCAGCAGCTTAGAACCCTCTAGCGGGGGATGGGGTACGCAGTATTTT	-	TRBV11-2	TRBJ2-3	TRBD2
CASSEPYRDRGGSYEQYF	TGTGCCAGCAGCGAACCGTACCGGGACAGGGGTGGGTCCTACGAGCAGTACTTC	-	TRBV21-1	TRBJ2-7	-
CASSENYSNQPQHF	TGTGCCAGCAGTGAAAACTATAGCAATCAGCCCCAGCATTTT	-	TRBV2	TRBJ1-5	-
CASSASGSNYNEQFF	TGTGCCAGCAGCGCTAGCGGGAGTAACTACAATGAGCAGTTCTTC	-	TRBV9	TRBJ2-1	TRBD2
CASSIDGAGVPNQPQHF	TGTGCCAGTAGTATAGATGGGGCAGGGGTTCCCAATCAGCCCCAGCATTTT	-	TRBV19	TRBJ1-5	-
CASSVTGGSFNYGYTF	TGTGCCAGCAGCGTTACAGGGGGGTCTTTTAACTATGGCTACACCTTC	-	TRBV7-2	TRBJ1-2	TRBD1
CASSLQVVSRGTEAFF	TGTGCCAGCAGCTTACAGGTAGTGTCCCGGGGCACTGAAGCTTTCTTT	-	TRBV7-3	TRBJ1-1	-
CASSEGGAITEAFF	TGTGCCAGCAGTGAGGGGGGGGCGATCACTGAAGCTTTCTTT	-	TRBV6-1	TRBJ1-1	-
CASSLDQSTDTQYF	TGTGCCAGCAGCTTAGACCAGAGCACAGATACGCAGTATTTT	-	TRBV11-3	TRBJ2-3	-
CASSLQGWRQPQHF	TGTGCCAGCTCACTTCAGGGATGGCGTCAGCCCCAGCATTTT	-	TRBV18	TRBJ1-5	-
CASSQESRAAEAFF	TGTGCCAGCAGCCAAGAAAGCCGCGCCGCTGAAGCTTTCTTT	-	TRBV14	TRBJ1-1	-
CASTQGGGGTGELFF	TGTGCCAGCACCCAGGGGGGAGGAGGCACCGGGGAGCTGTTTTTT	-	TRBV28	TRBJ2-2	-
CASSPRGNTEAFF	TGTGCCAGCAGTCCGCGGGGGAACACTGAAGCTTTCTTT	-	TRBV12-3/TRBV12-4	TRBJ1-1	-
CASSPRSRGSNEQFF	TGTGCCAGCTCACCACGTTCCAGGGGCTCCAATGAGCAGTTCTTC	-	TRBV18	TRBJ2-1	-
CASSPQGAAGNTIYF	TGTGCCAGCTCACCTCAGGGGGCAGCTGGAAACACCATATATTTT	-	TRBV18	TRBJ1-3	TRBD1
CASSSGVGYTF	TGTGCCAGCAGCTCCGGGGTCGGCTACACCTTC	few	TRBV7-9	TRBJ1-2	-
CASSQDGLRRTEAFF	TGTGCCAGCAGCCAAGACGGCTTAAGGAGGACTGAAGCTTTCTTT	-	TRBV14	TRBJ1-1	-
CASSPDRGKQYF	TGTGCCAGCAGTCCGGACAGGGGTAAGCAGTACTTC	few	TRBV6-5	TRBJ2-7	TRBD1
CASSLAGGSNEQFF	TGTGCCAGCAGTCTAGCGGGAGGAAGCAATGAGCAGTTCTTC	-	TRBV28	TRBJ2-1	TRBD2
CASSFGQGSLSAEKLFF	TGCGCCAGCAGCTTTGGACAGGGGAGTCTATCCGCCGAAAAACTGTTTTTT	once	TRBV5-1	TRBJ1-4	TRBD1